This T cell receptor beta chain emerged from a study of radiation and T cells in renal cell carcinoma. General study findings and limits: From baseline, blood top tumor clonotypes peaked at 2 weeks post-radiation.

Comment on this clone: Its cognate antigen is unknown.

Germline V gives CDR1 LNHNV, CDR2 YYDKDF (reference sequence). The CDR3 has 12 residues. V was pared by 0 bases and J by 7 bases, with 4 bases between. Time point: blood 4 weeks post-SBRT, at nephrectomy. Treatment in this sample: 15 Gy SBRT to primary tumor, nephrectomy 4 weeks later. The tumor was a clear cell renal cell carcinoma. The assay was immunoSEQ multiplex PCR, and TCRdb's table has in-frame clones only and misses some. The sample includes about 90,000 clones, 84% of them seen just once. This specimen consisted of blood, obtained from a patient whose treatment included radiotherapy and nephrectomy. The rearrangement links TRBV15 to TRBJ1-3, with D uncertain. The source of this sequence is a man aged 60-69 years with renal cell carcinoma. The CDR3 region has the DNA TGTGCCACCAGCAGAGACGGTAACACCATATATTTT. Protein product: CATSRDGNTIYF.